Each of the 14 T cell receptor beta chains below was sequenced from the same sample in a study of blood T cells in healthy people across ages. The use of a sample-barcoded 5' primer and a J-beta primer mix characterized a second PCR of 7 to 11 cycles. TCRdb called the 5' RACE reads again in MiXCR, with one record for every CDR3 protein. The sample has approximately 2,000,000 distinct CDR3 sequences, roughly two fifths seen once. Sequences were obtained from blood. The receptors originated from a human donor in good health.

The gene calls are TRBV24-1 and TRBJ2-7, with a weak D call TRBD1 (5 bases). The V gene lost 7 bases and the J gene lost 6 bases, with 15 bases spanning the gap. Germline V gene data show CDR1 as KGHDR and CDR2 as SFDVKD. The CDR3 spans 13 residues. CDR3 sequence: CATSQGDNAEQYF. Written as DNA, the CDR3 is TGTGCCACCAGCCAGGGTGATAATGCCGAGCAGTACTTC.

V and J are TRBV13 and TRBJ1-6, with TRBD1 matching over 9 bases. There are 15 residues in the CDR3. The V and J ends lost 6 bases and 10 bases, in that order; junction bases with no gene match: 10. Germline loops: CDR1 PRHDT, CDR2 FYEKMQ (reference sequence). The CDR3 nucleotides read TGTGCCAGCAGACTACAGGGGGCAGATAGGTCACCCCTCCACTTT. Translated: CASRLQGADRSPLHF.

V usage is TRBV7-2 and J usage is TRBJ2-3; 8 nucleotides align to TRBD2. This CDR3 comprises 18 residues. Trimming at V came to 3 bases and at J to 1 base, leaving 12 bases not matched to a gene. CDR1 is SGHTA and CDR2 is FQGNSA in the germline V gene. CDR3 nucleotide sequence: TGTACCAGCAGCTTCCGACCCTATAGCGGGAACCGCACAGATACGCAGTATTTT. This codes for CTSSFRPYSGNRTDTQYF.

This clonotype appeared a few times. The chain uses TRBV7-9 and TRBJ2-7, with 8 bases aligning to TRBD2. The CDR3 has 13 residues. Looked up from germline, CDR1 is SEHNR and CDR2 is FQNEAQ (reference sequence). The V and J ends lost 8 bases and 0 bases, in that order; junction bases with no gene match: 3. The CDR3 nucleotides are TGTGCCAGCCAAGCGGGGGACTCCTACGAGCAGTACTTC. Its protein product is CASQAGDSYEQYF.

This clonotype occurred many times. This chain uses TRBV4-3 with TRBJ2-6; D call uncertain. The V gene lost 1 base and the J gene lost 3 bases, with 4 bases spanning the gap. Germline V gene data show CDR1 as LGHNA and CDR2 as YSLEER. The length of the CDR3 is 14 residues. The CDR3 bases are TGCGCCAGCAGCCAAGTAGTTGGGGCCAACGTCCTGACTTTC. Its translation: CASSQVVGANVLTF.

Written as DNA, the CDR3 is TGCGCCAGCAGCCGACGACAGGGAGATCTGGACCTGAGCTATGGCTACACCTTC. Protein: CASSRRQGDLDLSYGYTF. V usage is TRBV4-1 and J usage is TRBJ1-2, with 7 bases lining up with TRBD1. V lost 4 bases to trimming and J lost 4 bases; unmatched junction nucleotides: 18. Germline assignment: CDR1 MGHRA and CDR2 YSYEKL. The CDR3 is made up of 18 amino acids.

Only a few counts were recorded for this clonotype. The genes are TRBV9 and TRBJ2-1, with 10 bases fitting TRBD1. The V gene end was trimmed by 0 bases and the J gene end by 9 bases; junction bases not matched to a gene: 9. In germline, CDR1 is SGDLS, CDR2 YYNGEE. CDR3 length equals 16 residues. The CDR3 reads CASSVVERQGASEQFF. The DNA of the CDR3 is TGTGCCAGCAGCGTAGTGGAGAGACAGGGGGCTTCTGAGCAGTTCTTC.

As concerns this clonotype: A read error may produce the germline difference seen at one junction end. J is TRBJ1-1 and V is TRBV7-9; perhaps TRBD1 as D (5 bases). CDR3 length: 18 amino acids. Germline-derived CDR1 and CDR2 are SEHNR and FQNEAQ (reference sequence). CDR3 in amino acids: CSSSTTGTELWYNTEAFF. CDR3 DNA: TGTTCCAGCAGCACGACCGGGACCGAACTATGGTACAACACTGAAGCTTTCTTT.

The CDR3, as DNA: TGCGCCAGCAGCTTGGAGCAGCAGGACCGGAGCGCTGAAGCTTTCTTT. Translated, it gives CASSLEQQDRSAEAFF. The chain links TRBV5-1 to TRBJ1-1; no clear D gene. The CDR3 consists of 16 residues. Per the germline V gene, CDR1 is SGHRS and CDR2 is YFSETQ. V was cut by 0 bases and J by 6 bases, with 18 bases left in between.

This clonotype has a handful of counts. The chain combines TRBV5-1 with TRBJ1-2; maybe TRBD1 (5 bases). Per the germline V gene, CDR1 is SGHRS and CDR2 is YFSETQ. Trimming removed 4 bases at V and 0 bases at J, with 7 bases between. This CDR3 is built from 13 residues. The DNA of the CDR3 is TGCGCCAGCAGCGGGGGACCTAACTATGGCTACACCTTC. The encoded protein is CASSGGPNYGYTF.

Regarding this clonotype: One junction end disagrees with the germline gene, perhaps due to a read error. The DNA for the CDR3 is TGCAGCGTGGAAGAAGCGCCGCCCGACGGGGAGCAGTACTTC. Translated, it gives CSVEEAPPDGEQYF. The chain links TRBV29-1 to TRBJ2-5; TRBD2 is a possible D gene (5 bases). The germline V gene has CDR1 SQVTM and CDR2 ANQGSEA. CDR3 size: 14 residues.

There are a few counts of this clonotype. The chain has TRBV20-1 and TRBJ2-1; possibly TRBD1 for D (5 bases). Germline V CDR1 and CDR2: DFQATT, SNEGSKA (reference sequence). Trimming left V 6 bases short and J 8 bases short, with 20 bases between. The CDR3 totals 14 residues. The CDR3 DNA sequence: TGCAGTGCCGAAGACAGAAAGAAAACGCATGAGCAGTTCTTC. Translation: CSAEDRKKTHEQFF.

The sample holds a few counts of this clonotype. The DNA of the CDR3 is TGTGCCAGCACTGAAGGGCGGCTGAACACTGAAGCTTTCTTT. It specifies CASTEGRLNTEAFF. The chain combines TRBV7-2 with TRBJ1-1; D is unresolved. Germline V lookup: CDR1 SGHTA, CDR2 FQGNSA. Deletions cut 7 bases from V and 0 bases from J, with 12 bases between. There are 14 residues in the CDR3.

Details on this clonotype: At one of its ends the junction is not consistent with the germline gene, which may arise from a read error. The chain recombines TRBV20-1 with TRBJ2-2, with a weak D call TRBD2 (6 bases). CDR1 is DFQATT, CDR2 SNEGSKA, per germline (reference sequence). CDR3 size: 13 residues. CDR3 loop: CSGRGKRTGERFF. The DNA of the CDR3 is TGCAGTGGACGGGGGAAAAGGACCGGGGAGCGGTTTTTT.